A single sample is the source of the 5 T cell receptor beta chains below, sequenced in a study of cytomegalovirus exposure and HLA in healthy donors. The PCR used 60 Vbeta and 13 Jbeta primers. The repertoire was sequenced with immunoSEQ multiplex PCR; TCRdb's copy has only in-frame clones and lacks some. The sample yields just over 150,000 clones, 75% to 80% seen once. Specimen: PBMCs. Receptors were obtained from a woman between 50 and 59 years old in good health and CMV-seropositive.

The chain is built from TRBV13 and TRBJ2-3; TRBD1 agrees at 7 bases. The J segment lost 3 bases and the V segment lost 0 bases, leaving 3 bases of the junction unmatched. This CDR3 has 15 residues. Germline CDR1 PRHDT, CDR2 FYEKMQ (reference sequence). The CDR3 nucleotides read TGTGCCAGCAGCTTAGGGGGGACAGTAACAGATACGCAGTATTTT. The encoded protein is CASSLGGTVTDTQYF.

The sample holds a few counts of this clone. The chain's CDR3 is CASSPGLNQPQHF. The CDR3 DNA is TGTGCCAGCAGCCCTGGACTAAATCAGCCCCAGCATTTT. This chain joins TRBV6-5 and TRBJ1-5; D is unresolved. The CDR3 has 13 amino acids. Trimming took 6 bases from V and 4 from J, leaving 10 bases between them. Per the germline V gene, CDR1 is MNHEY and CDR2 is SVGAGI.

This rearrangement joins TRBV5-6 to TRBJ2-1, with D perhaps TRBD1 (5 bases). Germline lookup yields CDR1 SGHDT and CDR2 YYEEEE. CDR3 length: 17 residues. Trimming pared 0 bases from V and 0 bases from J, leaving 13 bases between. The CDR3 sequence is CASSLASRQSSYNEQFF. The CDR3 DNA follows: TGTGCCAGCAGCTTGGCCTCGCGACAGAGCTCCTACAATGAGCAGTTCTTC. Drawing the rest from reference TRBV5-6 and TRBJ2-1, the complete variable domain is DAGVTQSPTHLIKTRGQQVTLRCSPKSGHDTVSWYQQALGQGPQFIFQYYEEEERQRGNFPDRFSGHQFPNYSSELNVNALLLGDSALYLCASSLASRQSSYNEQFFGPGTRLTVL.

The rearrangement links TRBV5-1 to TRBJ2-1; 10 bases are a match to TRBD2. The germline V gene encodes CDR1 SGHRS and CDR2 YFSETQ. J lost 4 bases, V lost 5 bases, and 6 bases had no gene match. CDR3 size: 15 residues. This chain's CDR3 is CASRPSGGGYNEQFF. The CDR3, as DNA: TGCGCCAGCAGACCCAGCGGGGGGGGATACAATGAGCAGTTCTTC.

The chain joins TRBV30 to TRBJ1-5; the match to TRBD1 covers 8 bases. CDR1 is GTSNPN, CDR2 SVGIG, per germline (reference sequence). This CDR3 has 13 residues. V trimming: 0 bases; J trimming: 6 bases; junction bases outside the gene matches: 1. The CDR3 DNA reads TGTGCCTGGAGTGTAGGACAGGGTCAGCCCCAGCATTTT. Protein sequence: CAWSVGQGQPQHF.